The sequence of this T cell receptor (beta chain) was determined in a study of human T cells and chemical hapten exposure. Concerning this clonotype itself: Its specificity is not known.

Germline CDR1 SGHDT, CDR2 YYEEEE. Trimming cost V 5 bases and J 7 bases; bases outside gene matches: 6. This CDR3 comprises 15 residues. Overall study results and limits: Those TCRs sitting above 1 in 1000 frequency stayed the same with DPC sensitization.

The sample's time point: patch test 1, 2 weeks after DPC sensitization. The sample's treatment: therapeutic diphenylcyclopropenone sensitization with weekly scalp DPC. Drawing of blood took place ahead of applying each patch test. Via MiXCR, TCRdb re-called the RACE reads, giving one row per CDR3 protein. Here the sample spans 150,000 to 200,000 distinct CDR3 sequences, roughly 15% being singletons. The rearrangement links TRBV5-6 to TRBJ2-1, with 13 bases fitting TRBD2. Material: whole blood, obtained in connection with sensitization to the hapten diphenylcyclopropenone (DPC). This TCR was sampled from a woman between 25 and 40 years old with alopecia areata. Some clones in this sample may be carry-over from other donors' samples. CDR3 residues: CASRSLAGGPNEQFF. CDR3 nucleotides: TGTGCCAGCAGGTCACTAGCGGGAGGGCCGAATGAGCAGTTCTTC.